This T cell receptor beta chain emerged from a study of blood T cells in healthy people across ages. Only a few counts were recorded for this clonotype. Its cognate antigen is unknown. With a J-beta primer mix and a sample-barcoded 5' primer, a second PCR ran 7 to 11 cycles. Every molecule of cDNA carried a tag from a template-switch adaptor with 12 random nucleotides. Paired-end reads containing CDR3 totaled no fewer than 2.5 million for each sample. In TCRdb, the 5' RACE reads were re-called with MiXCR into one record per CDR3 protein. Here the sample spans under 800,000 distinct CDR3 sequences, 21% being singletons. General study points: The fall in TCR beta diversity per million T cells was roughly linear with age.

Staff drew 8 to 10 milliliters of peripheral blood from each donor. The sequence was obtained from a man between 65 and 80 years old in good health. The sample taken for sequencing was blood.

Here the CDR3 reads CASSENDRVADTQYF. For the CDR3, the DNA is TGTGCCAGCAGTGAAAACGACAGGGTGGCAGATACGCAGTATTTT. The chain carries TRBV25-1 and TRBJ2-3; the match to TRBD1 covers 7 bases. With 2 bases clipped from V and 4 bases from J, the junction kept 6 bases outside the gene matches. This CDR3 is 15 amino acids long. Germline CDR1 reads MGHDK; CDR2 reads SYGVNS. The variable domain in full, completed from reference TRBV25-1 and TRBJ2-3, reads EADIYQTPRYLVIGTGKKITLECSQTMGHDKMYWYQQDPGMELHLIHYSYGVNSTEKGDLSSESTVSRIRTEHFPLTLESARPSHTSQYLCASSENDRVADTQYFGPGTRLTVL.